Presented here are 23 T cell receptor beta chains from one specimen sequenced in a study of vaccination effects on CD4 cells after COVID-19. Expansion with viral peptide pools was applied to antigen-specific CD4+ T cells by the ViraFEST assay prior to sequencing. The authors isolated CD4+ T cells after less than eleven days of culture. It was two doses of either the BNT162b2 or mRNA-1273 vaccine that participants received. Their antigen targets remain unknown. Using immunoSEQ multiplex PCR, the repertoire was profiled, and TCRdb retains in-frame clones only, with some absent. The repertoire holds approximately 78,000 clones, with 70% to 90% as singletons. This sample comprised CD4+ T cells from PBMCs cultured with HCoV-229E spike peptides, obtained after COVID-19 vaccination. These receptors originate from a human donor who received a COVID-19 vaccine.

J is TRBJ1-6 and V is TRBV6-5; no clear D gene. V was trimmed by 7 bases and J by 9 bases, leaving 16 bases between them. CDR1 and CDR2 (germline): MNHEY, SVGAGI. CDR3 length: 14 residues. The CDR3: CASTEVAGRSPLHF. In nucleotides, the CDR3 is TGTGCCAGCACGGAAGTGGCCGGGCGTTCACCCCTCCACTTT.

This CDR3 is CASSHENYGYTF. DNA of the CDR3: TGTGCCAGCAGCCACGAAAACTATGGCTACACCTTC. The V and J genes are TRBV3-1 (or the pseudogene TRBV3-2) and TRBJ1-2; D is undetermined. The germline V gene encodes CDR1 LGHDT and CDR2 YNNKEL (reference sequence). Between the trimmed V and J ends, which lost 3 bases and 2 bases, there was a span of 4 bases. CDR3 length: 12 amino acids.

J is TRBJ1-1 and V is TRBV15; 7 bases fit TRBD1. The CDR3 length is 14 residues. The germline gives CDR1 LNHNV, CDR2 YYDKDF (reference sequence). Trimming cost V 0 bases and J 7 bases; bases outside gene matches: 5. The CDR3 loop is CATSRDTGAIEAFF. DNA for the CDR3: TGTGCCACCAGCAGAGATACAGGGGCAATTGAAGCTTTCTTT.

In this sample, this clone turned up a few times. V and J are TRBV3-1 (or the pseudogene TRBV3-2) and TRBJ1-6, with 7 nucleotides matching TRBD1. The CDR3 totals 17 residues. Germline V gives CDR1 LGHDT, CDR2 YNNKEL (reference sequence). J was trimmed by 5 bases and V by 1 base; bases with no gene match: 8. DNA for the CDR3: TGTGCCAGCAGCCAAGGTACCGGGACAGTACATAATTCACCCCTCCACTTT. Translated: CASSQGTGTVHNSPLHF.

This clone is a singleton in its sample. V and J are TRBV7-2 and TRBJ2-5; the D gene is possibly TRBD1 (6 bases). The CDR3 is made up of 14 amino acids. Trimming left V 5 bases short and J 2 bases short, with 12 bases between. Germline V CDR1 and CDR2: SGHTA, FQGNSA. This chain's CDR3 is CASSPGQKQETQYF. The CDR3 DNA sequence: TGTGCCAGCAGCCCGGGACAAAAACAAGAGACCCAGTACTTC.

This chain joins TRBV12-3 or TRBV12-4 and TRBJ1-2; D possibly corresponds to TRBD1 (5 bases). The CDR3 sequence is 13 residues long. V was trimmed by 6 bases and J by 3 bases, leaving 11 bases between them. The CDR3, as DNA: TGTGCCAGCAGCCCGGGACCCGACTATGGCTACACCTTC. Its protein product is CASSPGPDYGYTF.

This chain joins TRBV28 and TRBJ2-5, with 8 bases matching TRBD1. CDR3 size: 15 residues. Germline lookup yields CDR1 MDHEN and CDR2 SYDVKM. V lost 6 bases and J lost 1; bases outside the gene matches: 7. The CDR3 DNA follows: TGTGCCAGCAGCCCAGGGGGCCCCCTCCAAGAGACCCAGTACTTC. Translation: CASSPGGPLQETQYF.

The J gene is TRBJ1-3, the V gene TRBV12-3 or TRBV12-4; D remains unclear. Trimming removed 0 bases at V and 4 bases at J, with 4 bases between. CDR3 length equals 13 residues. CDR3 coding DNA: TGTGCCAGCAGTTTAGCGCTGGGAAACACCATATATTTT. Translated, it gives CASSLALGNTIYF.

The chain is built from TRBV5-1 and TRBJ2-1; 9 positions match TRBD2. This CDR3 spans 15 amino acids. Unmatched junction bases numbered 5, after V lost 2 bases and J lost 5 bases. Germline lookup yields CDR1 SGHRS and CDR2 YFSETQ. CDR3 nucleotide sequence: TGCGCCAGCAGCTTATTAGCGGGGGTCGACAATGAGCAGTTCTTC. Protein: CASSLLAGVDNEQFF.

As for this clone: This specimen includes other DNA sequences encoding the same CDR3. The chain has TRBV5-1 and TRBJ1-1, with unresolved D. V was cut by 2 bases and J by 2 bases, with 7 bases left in between. The CDR3 covers 13 residues. Looked up from germline, CDR1 is SGHRS and CDR2 is YFSETQ. In nucleotides, the CDR3 is TGCGCCAGCAGCTTTGGGCTCAACACTGAAGCTTTCTTT. It encodes CASSFGLNTEAFF.

The chain couples TRBV10-2 to TRBJ2-4; 11 positions agree with TRBD1. With V trimmed by 7 bases and J by 5 bases, 4 bases remained unmatched. This CDR3 contains 14 residues. Germline values: CDR1 WSHSY, CDR2 SAAADI. The CDR3 loop is CASKGQGGENIQYF. The CDR3 DNA reads as TGCGCCAGCAAGGGACAGGGGGGGGAAAACATTCAGTACTTC.

J is TRBJ1-5 and V is TRBV18; D remains unclear. Per germline, CDR1 KGHSH and CDR2 LQKENI. The CDR3 covers 15 residues. V was clipped by 4 bases and J by 0 bases, with 10 bases between them. As DNA, the CDR3 is TGTGCCAGCTCACTAGACCAGAATAGCAATCAGCCCCAGCATTTT. Translating gives CASSLDQNSNQPQHF.

The chain couples TRBV24-1 to TRBJ1-2, with TRBD1 as a possible D gene (5 bases). The V end lost 3 bases, the J end lost 4 bases, and 29 bases lay between the germline ends. Germline V CDR1 and CDR2: KGHDR, SFDVKD. The CDR3 sequence is 20 residues long. In nucleotides, the CDR3 is TGTGCCACCAGTGATCGTGGGGGGGGACGGACCCCTGAGCGTGGCTATGGCTACACCTTC. Translation: CATSDRGGGRTPERGYGYTF.

V and J are TRBV5-1 and TRBJ2-2, with 9 bases lining up with TRBD1. The CDR3 has 15 amino acids. Germline CDR1 SGHRS, CDR2 YFSETQ. Germline trimming cut 4 bases from V and 3 bases from J; bases unmatched to any gene: 4. The CDR3 bases are TGCGCCAGCAGCCTCCGGGACAGGGACACCGGGGAGCTGTTTTTT. This codes for CASSLRDRDTGELFF.

The V and J genes are TRBV5-1 and TRBJ1-1; D not certain. This CDR3 is built from 14 residues. The germline gives CDR1 SGHRS, CDR2 YFSETQ. Trimming took off 0 bases at V and 6 bases at J, with 12 bases between the two ends. CDR3 loop: CASSLDSRLSEAFF. CDR3 nucleotides: TGCGCCAGCAGCTTGGACAGCAGGCTATCTGAAGCTTTCTTT.

The chain has TRBV28 and TRBJ2-5; 8 bases agree with TRBD2. The V gene's germline CDR1 is MDHEN and CDR2 SYDVKM. The CDR3 consists of 14 residues. Unmatched junction bases numbered 8, after V lost 6 bases and J lost 5 bases. Here the CDR3 reads CASRPGGSRETQYF. CDR3 sequence (DNA): TGTGCCAGCAGACCGGGGGGGAGTAGGGAGACCCAGTACTTC.

V usage is TRBV4-1 and J usage is TRBJ2-2; 9 bases agree with TRBD2. CDR1 MGHRA and CDR2 YSYEKL come from the germline V gene. J lost 4 bases, V lost 2 bases, and 2 bases had no gene match. The CDR3 length is 15 residues. In DNA, the CDR3 is TGCGCCAGCAGCCAACGCGGGGGGGGCACCGGGGAGCTGTTTTTT. This codes for CASSQRGGGTGELFF.

The chain couples TRBV30 to TRBJ1-6; D unclear. The V end lost 7 bases, the J end lost 6 bases, and 13 bases lay between the germline ends. This CDR3 region has 13 residues. In germline, CDR1 is GTSNPN, CDR2 SVGIG (reference sequence). The CDR3 coding sequence is TGTGCCTCTTGGGAGTTAAGTAATTCACCCCTCCACTTT. It encodes CASWELSNSPLHF.

The chain employs TRBV7-3 and TRBJ2-2, with TRBD2 identical over 7 bases. CDR3 size: 15 residues. Germline trimming cut 4 bases from V and 4 bases from J; bases unmatched to any gene: 6. CDR1 is SGHTA and CDR2 is FQGTGA in the germline V gene. CDR3 DNA: TGTGCCAGCAGCTCCCGGGAGGATAGCACCGGGGAGCTGTTTTTT. As protein: CASSSREDSTGELFF.

V usage is TRBV15 and J usage is TRBJ1-5, with D perhaps TRBD1 (6 bases). In germline, CDR1 is LNHNV, CDR2 YYDKDF (reference sequence). V gave up 5 bases and J gave up 0 bases, with 11 bases separating them. The CDR3 consists of 15 residues. The CDR3 sequence: CATSPQGNSNQPQHF. In nucleotides, the CDR3 is TGTGCCACCAGCCCCCAGGGGAATAGCAATCAGCCCCAGCATTTT.

This chain links TRBV11-2 with TRBJ2-5; 7 bases map to TRBD2. V trimming: 3 bases; J trimming: 1 base; junction bases outside the gene matches: 5. Germline assignment: CDR1 SGHAT and CDR2 FQNNGV. This CDR3 region has 15 residues. This chain's CDR3 is CASSFQRGAQETQYF. The CDR3 coding sequence is TGTGCCAGCAGCTTCCAGCGGGGAGCCCAAGAGACCCAGTACTTC. The whole variable domain, filled in from reference TRBV11-2 and TRBJ2-5, reads EAGVAQSPRYKIIEKRQSVAFWCNPISGHATLYWYQQILGQGPKLLIQFQNNGVVDDSQLPKDRFSAERLKGVDSTLKIQPAKLEDSAVYLCASSFQRGAQETQYFGPGTRLLVL.

This chain joins TRBV18 and TRBJ2-7; D unresolved. CDR1 and CDR2 (germline): KGHSH, LQKENI. V was cut by 2 bases and J by 3 bases, with 8 bases left in between. The CDR3 has 13 amino acids. CDR3 coding DNA: TGTGCCAGCTCACCAAACAGAAACTACGAGCAGTACGTC. It specifies CASSPNRNYEQYV.

The rearrangement joins TRBV27 to TRBJ2-2; possible D gene TRBD2, 6 bases. This CDR3 comprises 13 residues. In germline, CDR1 is MNHEY, CDR2 SMNVEV (reference sequence). The V end lost 6 bases, the J end lost 4 bases, and 9 bases lay between the germline ends. The CDR3 region is CASRRGGTGELFF. The CDR3, as DNA: TGTGCCAGCAGGCGGGGAGGCACCGGGGAGCTGTTTTTT.